This T cell receptor beta chain was retrieved from a study of control samples from healthy donors and cancer patients. This CDR3 is built from 16 residues. Germline lookup yields CDR1 SGHTA and CDR2 FQGNSA. V gave up 1 base and J gave up 0 bases, with 10 bases separating them. Generated by immunoSEQ multiplex PCR, the TCRdb table keeps only in-frame clones and is missing some. This table holds about 69,000 clones, roughly 80% found once. This chain joins TRBV7-2 and TRBJ1-5, with D hard to call. Sequencing was performed on PBMCs. The receptor's source is a woman aged 45-60 years with lung cancer. The CDR3 loop is CASSLEAQYSNQPQHF. The CDR3 region has the DNA TGTGCCAGCAGCTTAGAGGCTCAGTATAGCAATCAGCCCCAGCATTTT.